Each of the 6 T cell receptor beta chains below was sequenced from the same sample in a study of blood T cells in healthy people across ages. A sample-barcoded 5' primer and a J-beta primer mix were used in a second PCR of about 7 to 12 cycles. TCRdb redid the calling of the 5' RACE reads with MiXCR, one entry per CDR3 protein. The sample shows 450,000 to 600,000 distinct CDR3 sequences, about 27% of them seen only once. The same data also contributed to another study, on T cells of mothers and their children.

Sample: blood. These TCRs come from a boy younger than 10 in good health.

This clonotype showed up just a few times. The CDR3 sequence is CAISDGTGGSNEKLFF. In nucleotides, the CDR3 is TGTGCCATCAGTGACGGGACAGGGGGCTCTAATGAAAAACTGTTTTTT. The chain couples TRBV10-3 to TRBJ1-4; 12 bases are a match to TRBD1. CDR3 length equals 16 residues. The junction had 2 bases not matched to a gene; V was cut back by 3 bases and J by 3 bases. CDR1 ENHRY and CDR2 SYGVKD come from the germline V gene.

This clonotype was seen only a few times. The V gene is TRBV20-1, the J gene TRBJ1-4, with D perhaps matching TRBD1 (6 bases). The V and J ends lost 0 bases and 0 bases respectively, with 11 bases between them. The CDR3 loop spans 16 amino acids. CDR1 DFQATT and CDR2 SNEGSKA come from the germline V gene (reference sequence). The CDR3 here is CSAREVQGTTNEKLFF. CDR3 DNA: TGCAGTGCTAGAGAGGTCCAGGGGACAACTAATGAAAAACTGTTTTTT.

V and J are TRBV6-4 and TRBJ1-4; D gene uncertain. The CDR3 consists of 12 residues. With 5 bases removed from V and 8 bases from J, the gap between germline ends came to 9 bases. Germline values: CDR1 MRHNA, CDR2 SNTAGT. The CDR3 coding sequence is TGTGCCAGCAGTCGTATGGAAGAAAAACTGTTTTTT. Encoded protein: CASSRMEEKLFF.

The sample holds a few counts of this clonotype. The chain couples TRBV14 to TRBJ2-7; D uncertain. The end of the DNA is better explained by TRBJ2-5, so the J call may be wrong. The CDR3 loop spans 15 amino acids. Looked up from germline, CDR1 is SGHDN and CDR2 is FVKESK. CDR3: CASSPKNWAGETQYF. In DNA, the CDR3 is TGTGCCAGCAGTCCCAAGAACTGGGCTGGGGAGACCCAGTACTTC.

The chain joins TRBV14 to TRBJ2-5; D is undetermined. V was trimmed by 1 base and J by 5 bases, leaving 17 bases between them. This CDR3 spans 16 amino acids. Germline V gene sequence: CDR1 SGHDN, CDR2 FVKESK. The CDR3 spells CASSQVLPIPMETQYF. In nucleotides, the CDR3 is TGTGCCAGCAGCCAAGTCCTCCCGATCCCGATGGAGACCCAGTACTTC.

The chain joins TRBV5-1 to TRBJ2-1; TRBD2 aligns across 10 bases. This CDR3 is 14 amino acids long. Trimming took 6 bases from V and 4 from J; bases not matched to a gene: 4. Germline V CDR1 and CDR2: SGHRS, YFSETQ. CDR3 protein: CASKPSGGYNEQFF. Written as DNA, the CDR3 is TGCGCCAGCAAGCCTAGCGGGGGTTACAATGAGCAGTTCTTC.